The 6 T cell receptor beta chains given below trace back to one sample, sequenced in a study of early stage breast cancer tumors. Assay: immunoSEQ multiplex PCR; the TCRdb copy retains only in-frame clones and omits some. The table has around 20,000 clones, over 70% seen once. Sequencing was carried out using blood. These receptor sequences come from a person between 70 and 80 years old with breast cancer.

The CDR3: CASSDGTGSNQPQHF. In DNA, the CDR3 is TGTGCCAGTAGTGACGGGACAGGCTCCAATCAGCCCCAGCATTTT. This chain connects TRBV19 to TRBJ1-5, with TRBD1 identical over 8 bases. The V and J ends lost 5 bases and 3 bases, in that order; junction bases with no gene match: 6. This CDR3 has 15 residues. The germline V gene encodes CDR1 LNHDA and CDR2 SQIVND (reference sequence).

The CDR3 spells CASSLALGDRVFF. In nucleotides, the CDR3 is TGTGCCAGCAGCTTAGCGCTCGGGGACAGAGTGTTCTTC. The rearrangement links TRBV7-9 to TRBJ2-1; TRBD1 matches at 7 bases. The junction had 8 bases not matched to a gene; V was cut back by 0 bases and J by 15 bases. The CDR3 length is 13 residues. Germline CDR1 SEHNR, CDR2 FQNEAQ (reference sequence).

The genes are TRBV4-1 and TRBJ1-5; D remains unclear. Germline V gene sequence: CDR1 MGHRA, CDR2 YSYEKL. The CDR3 length is 14 residues. Trimming cost V 0 bases and J 4 bases, with 7 bases left between them. CDR3 residues: CASSQEASNQPQHF. The CDR3 coding sequence is TGCGCCAGCAGCCAAGAAGCGTCTAATCAGCCCCAGCATTTT.

This chain links TRBV15 with TRBJ2-5, with D possibly matching TRBD2 (6 bases). V lost 0 bases to trimming and J lost 5 bases, with 16 bases between them. Germline-derived CDR1 and CDR2 are LNHNV and YYDKDF (reference sequence). This CDR3 region has 16 residues. The CDR3 sequence is CATSRDQATSFETQYF. The CDR3 nucleotides read TGTGCCACCAGCAGAGATCAGGCGACTAGTTTTGAGACCCAGTACTTC.

V gene TRBV11-2 combines with J gene TRBJ2-5; 8 nucleotides match TRBD2. CDR1 SGHAT and CDR2 FQNNGV come from the germline V gene. V lost 6 bases, J lost 4 bases, and 4 bases stayed unmatched. This CDR3 spans 13 amino acids. The CDR3, as DNA: TGTGCCAGCAGACGTGGACTAGCAGAGACCCAGTACTTC. Protein product: CASRRGLAETQYF.

A few counts support this clone. The genes are TRBV18 and TRBJ2-7; no clear D gene. The V end was cut by 1 base, the J end by 2 bases, with 12 bases between. Germline CDR1 KGHSH, CDR2 LQKENI. This CDR3 is built from 15 residues. CDR3 nucleotides: TGTGCCAGCTCACCACAGACGACTGGTGCCTACGAGCAGTACTTC. Encoded protein: CASSPQTTGAYEQYF. The entire variable domain, with the rest obtained from reference TRBV18 and TRBJ2-7, is as follows: NAGVMQNPRHLVRRRGQEARLRCSPMKGHSHVYWYRQLPEEGLKFMVYLQKENIIDESGMPKERFSAEFPKEGPSILRIQQVVRGDSAAYFCASSPQTTGAYEQYFGPGTRLTVT.